Shown below are 6 T cell receptor beta chains from a single sample sequenced in a study of regulatory T cells in long-lasting Graves disease. Assembly of TCR beta libraries relied on iRepertoire HTBI primers together with Arm-PCR of CDR3 regions. TCRdb re-derived calls from the multiplex PCR reads in MiXCR, one entry per CDR3 protein. The sample includes some 470,000 distinct CDR3 sequences, under 25% of them seen just once. Time point reported: persistent/refractory GD, antithyroid drugs over 5 years with positive TRAb. The TCR library was prepared using RNA isolated from PBMCs. This material consisted of peripheral blood mononuclear cells (PBMCs), taken when the disease was refractory, from a patient treated with antithyroid drugs. The receptors here all came from a female donor with Graves disease.

This clonotype has a count of ten or more. The chain employs TRBV28 and TRBJ2-7; weak D call: TRBD1 (6 bases). This CDR3 region has 16 residues. V was shortened by 6 bases and J by 2 bases, with 20 bases between the two germline ends. The germline V gene encodes CDR1 MDHEN and CDR2 SYDVKM. CDR3 coding DNA: TGTGCCAGCAGAGCAACCCACCCGGACAGAACCTACGAGCAGTACTTC. Its protein is CASRATHPDRTYEQYF.

This clonotype was recorded a few times. The chain joins TRBV3-1 to TRBJ1-1, with D unresolved. CDR3 length: 14 residues. V lost 3 bases and J lost 0, with 8 bases in between. In germline, CDR1 is LGHDT, CDR2 YNNKEL (reference sequence). In DNA form, the CDR3 reads TGTGCCAGCAGCCATACAGCAATGAACACTGAAGCTTTCTTT. This encodes CASSHTAMNTEAFF.

The sample holds a few counts of this clonotype. This chain connects TRBV7-9 to TRBJ2-5; 15 positions agree with TRBD2. With 5 bases clipped from V and 5 bases from J, the junction kept 9 bases outside the gene matches. Germline-derived CDR1 and CDR2 are SEHNR and FQNEAQ (reference sequence). The CDR3 is 17 residues long. CDR3 sequence (DNA): TGTGCCAGCAGCCCCAGGACTAGCGGGAGGGCCCTCGAGACCCAGTACTTC. The encoded protein is CASSPRTSGRALETQYF.

To note about this clonotype: A much larger clone differs from this one at a single base, so this may be a read error. This rearrangement joins TRBV10-3 to TRBJ1-1; no firm D call. The CDR3 consists of 15 residues. Germline CDR1 reads ENHRY; CDR2 reads SYGVKD. The CDR3 reads CAISESVGETTGAFF. The CDR3 DNA reads TGTGCCATCAGTGAGTCGGTGGGAGAGACCACTGGAGCTTTCTTT.

The CDR3 sequence is CSARAPQIYSGNTIYF. Here the CDR3 DNA reads TGCAGTGCTAGAGCCCCACAGATCTACTCTGGAAACACCATATATTTT. The chain combines TRBV20-1 with TRBJ1-3, with D hard to call. The V and J ends lost 1 base and 0 bases respectively, with 13 bases between them. CDR1 and CDR2 (germline): DFQATT, SNEGSKA (reference sequence). The CDR3 is made up of 16 amino acids.

The chain has TRBV7-9 and TRBJ2-2, with no clear D. CDR1 SEHNR and CDR2 FQNEAQ come from the germline V gene (reference sequence). V lost 1 base, J lost 1 base, and 7 bases lay in between. The CDR3 sequence is 15 residues long. The CDR3 reads CASSLVYRNTGELFF. DNA of the CDR3: TGTGCCAGCAGCTTAGTATACAGGAACACCGGGGAGCTGTTTTTT. Full variable domain (rest looked up from reference TRBV7-9 and TRBJ2-2): DTGVSQNPRHKITKRGQNVTFRCDPISEHNRLYWYRQTLGQGPEFLTYFQNEAQLEKSRLLSDRFSAERPKGSFSTLEIQRTEQGDSAMYLCASSLVYRNTGELFFGEGSRLTVL.